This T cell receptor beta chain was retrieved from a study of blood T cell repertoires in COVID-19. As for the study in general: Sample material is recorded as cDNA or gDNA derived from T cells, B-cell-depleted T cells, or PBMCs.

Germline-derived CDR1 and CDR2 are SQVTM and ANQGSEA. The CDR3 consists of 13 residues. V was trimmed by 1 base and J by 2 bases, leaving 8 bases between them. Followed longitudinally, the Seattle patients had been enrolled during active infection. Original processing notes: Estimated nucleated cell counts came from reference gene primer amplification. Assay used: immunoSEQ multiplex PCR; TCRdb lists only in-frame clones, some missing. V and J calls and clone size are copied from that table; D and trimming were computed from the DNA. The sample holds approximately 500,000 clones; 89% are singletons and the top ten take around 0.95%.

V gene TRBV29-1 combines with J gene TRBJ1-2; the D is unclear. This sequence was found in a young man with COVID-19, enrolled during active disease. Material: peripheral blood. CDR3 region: CSVEVGGNYGYTF. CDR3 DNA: TGCAGCGTTGAAGTTGGCGGGAACTATGGCTACACCTTC.